The clone carrying this TCR beta chain was recorded many times. The antigen is not known. Next came a second PCR, run for about 6 to 12 cycles, which used a sample-barcoded 5' primer along with a J-beta primer mix. MiXCR, applied by TCRdb to the 5' RACE reads, yields one record per CDR3 protein. The sample records more than 650,000 distinct CDR3 sequences, 53% being singletons. The V end lost 2 bases, the J end lost 8 bases, and 9 bases lay between the germline ends. The CDR3 has 12 amino acids. The data derive from a study of blood T cells in healthy people across ages. Study-level points and caveats: In older individuals, TCR beta diversity per million T cells was lower, falling roughly linearly with age.

Isolation per sample recovered at least 7 million PBMCs. Per individual sample, total RNA of at least 5.5 micrograms was extracted. The sequenced material came from blood. V usage is TRBV12-3 or TRBV12-4 and J usage is TRBJ1-2; tentatively, D is TRBD1 (5 bases). The source is an elderly man in good health. As DNA, the CDR3 is TGTGCCAGCAGTTTATCTGGGGACGGCTACACCTTC. As protein: CASSLSGDGYTF.